A selection of T cell receptor beta chains follows, all from one sample in a study of PD-1 blockade in classical Hodgkin lymphoma. Assay used: immunoSEQ multiplex PCR; TCRdb lists only in-frame clones, some missing. The sample has 9,900 or so clones; 60% to 80% are singletons. The specimen was peripheral blood mononuclear cells (PBMCs), collected before the second cycle of nivolumab. The receptors come from a human donor with classical Hodgkin lymphoma. Both conserved end residues are part of each CDR3. D genes are given only for firm matches. Not all rows give a size; the values are once, few, many and, for expanded clones, a class.

CDR3 protein | CDR3 DNA | clone size | D gene | J gene | CDR3 length | V gene
CASSPSTGPTYGYTF | TGTGCCAGCTCACCCTCGACGGGTCCGACTTATGGCTACACCTTC | NA | NA | TRBJ1-2 | 15 | TRBV18
CASRGRTGWDYGYTF | TGTGCCAGCAGGGGGAGGACAGGGTGGGACTATGGCTACACCTTC | NA | TRBD1 | TRBJ1-2 | 15 | TRBV2
CASSPPGQGVHEQYF | TGTGCCAGCAGTCCGCCGGGACAGGGGGTCCACGAGCAGTACTTC | NA | TRBD1 | TRBJ2-7 | 15 | TRBV2
CASSGGGVGYTIYF | TGTGCCAGCAGCGGAGGAGGGGTTGGGTACACCATATATTTT | NA | NA | TRBJ1-3 | 14 | TRBV28
CASSLSADTIYF | TGTGCCAGCAGCTTATCCGCGGACACCATATATTTT | NA | NA | TRBJ1-3 | 12 | TRBV7-9
CASAEGDAGELFF | TGCGCCAGCGCCGAAGGTGATGCCGGGGAGCTGTTTTTT | NA | NA | TRBJ2-2 | 13 | TRBV10-1
CASRKVGRWNTGELFF | TGTGCCAGCAGAAAGGTCGGGCGTTGGAACACCGGGGAGCTGTTTTTT | NA | NA | TRBJ2-2 | 16 | TRBV13
CTSSLEAYEQYF | TGCACCAGCAGCCTGGAAGCTTACGAGCAGTACTTC | NA | NA | TRBJ2-7 | 12 | TRBV1
CASSKDLSGANVLTF | TGTGCCAGCAGTAAAGACCTATCTGGGGCCAACGTCCTGACTTTC | NA | NA | TRBJ2-6 | 15 | TRBV6-1
CASSSGRGPNSPLHF | TGTGCCAGCAGCTCGGGGAGGGGCCCTAATTCACCCCTCCACTTT | NA | NA | TRBJ1-6 | 15 | TRBV7-9
CAIKGTSGNIGEQYF | TGTGCCATCAAAGGGACTAGCGGGAACATCGGCGAGCAGTACTTC | NA | TRBD2 | TRBJ2-7 | 15 | TRBV10-3
CARPLPPTRPSVDYNEQFF | TGCGCCAGGCCCTTACCGCCAACTCGCCCGTCCGTGGACTACAATGAGCAGTTCTTC | NA | NA | TRBJ2-1 | 19 | TRBV10-1
CASSEALFGGYNEQFF | TGTGCCAGCAGTGAAGCGCTGTTTGGCGGGTACAATGAGCAGTTCTTC | NA | NA | TRBJ2-1 | 16 | TRBV2
CASVGRGGLWNTIYF | TGTGCCAGCGTTGGAAGGGGGGGATTGTGGAACACCATATATTTT | NA | NA | TRBJ1-3 | 15 | TRBV19
CASSEGTASTDTQYF | TGTGCCAGCAGTGAGGGGACAGCTAGCACAGATACGCAGTATTTT | NA | TRBD1 | TRBJ2-3 | 15 | TRBV6-1
CASSPVPGTSGSF | TGTGCCAGCTCACCAGTGCCCGGGACTAGCGGGAGTTTT | NA | TRBD2 | TRBJ2-3 | 13 | TRBV18
CASSATTDGYTF | TGTGCCAGCAGCGCCACGACTGATGGCTACACCTTC | NA | NA | TRBJ1-2 | 12 | TRBV7-6
CASSYSNIVAEAFF | TGTGCCAGCAGTTACTCGAATATAGTCGCTGAAGCTTTCTTT | once | NA | TRBJ1-1 | 14 | TRBV6-4
CASSIWAEAFF | TGTGCCAGTAGTATATGGGCTGAAGCTTTCTTT | NA | NA | TRBJ1-1 | 11 | TRBV19
CSGGGFTYNEQFF | TGCAGCGGGGGGGGCTTTACCTACAATGAGCAGTTCTTC | NA | NA | TRBJ2-1 | 13 | TRBV29-1
CASSAGGRVYQETQYF | TGTGCCAGCAGTGCAGGCGGCAGGGTGTACCAAGAGACCCAGTACTTC | NA | NA | TRBJ2-5 | 16 | TRBV27
CASSGTSGRTQYF | TGTGCCAGCAGCGGGACTAGCGGGAGGACGCAGTATTTT | NA | TRBD2 | TRBJ2-3 | 13 | TRBV27
CASREYKIGGVLPGNTIYF | TGTGCCAGCAGGGAGTATAAGATTGGGGGGGTCCTACCTGGAAACACCATATATTTT | NA | NA | TRBJ1-3 | 19 | TRBV21-1
CASSFPRGETQYF | TGTGCCAGCAGCTTTCCGCGGGGTGAGACCCAGTACTTC | NA | NA | TRBJ2-5 | 13 | TRBV7-9
CASSQSLAGVKEQFF | TGTGCCAGCAGCCAATCCCTAGCGGGAGTTAAGGAGCAGTTCTTC | NA | TRBD2 | TRBJ2-1 | 15 | TRBV9
CASSPRGSGSEQYF | TGTGCCAGCAGCCCACGTGGGAGCGGGAGCGAGCAGTACTTC | NA | TRBD2 | TRBJ2-7 | 14 | TRBV4-2
CASNTGGGSGNTIYF | TGTGCCAGCAACACAGGGGGCGGCTCTGGAAACACCATATATTTT | NA | TRBD1 | TRBJ1-3 | 15 | TRBV28
CASSHTELARYEQYF | TGTGCCAGCAGCCACACAGAACTAGCTCGTTACGAGCAGTACTTC | once | NA | TRBJ2-7 | 15 | TRBV11-2
CASSSHNMNTEAFF | TGCGCCAGCAGCTCACATAACATGAACACTGAAGCTTTCTTT | NA | NA | TRBJ1-1 | 14 | TRBV5-1
CASSGLAGAHNEQFF | TGTGCCAGCAGTGGACTAGCGGGAGCCCACAATGAGCAGTTCTTC | once | TRBD2 | TRBJ2-1 | 15 | TRBV2
CASSTWTGGEEKLFF | TGTGCCAGCAGTACTTGGACAGGGGGAGAGGAAAAACTGTTTTTT | NA | TRBD1 | TRBJ1-4 | 15 | TRBV28
CASSIGTDTQYF | TGTGCCAGCAGCATAGGCACAGATACGCAGTATTTT | NA | NA | TRBJ2-3 | 12 | TRBV5-5
CASSIVTRTGANGYTF | TGTGCCAGTAGTATAGTCACTCGGACAGGGGCCAATGGCTACACCTTC | NA | TRBD1 | TRBJ1-2 | 16 | TRBV19
CASSPAGNEQYF | TGTGCCAGCTCACCAGCGGGAAACGAGCAGTACTTC | NA | NA | TRBJ2-7 | 12 | TRBV18
CASSFGGEETQYF | TGTGCCAGCAGCTTCGGGGGAGAGGAGACCCAGTACTTC | NA | NA | TRBJ2-5 | 13 | TRBV7-9
CASSAVHGEQFF | TGTGCCAGCAGCGCCGTCCACGGTGAGCAGTTCTTC | NA | NA | TRBJ2-1 | 12 | TRBV9
CATTTWTVNSPLHF | TGTGCCACCACAACATGGACAGTAAATTCACCCCTCCACTTT | NA | NA | TRBJ1-6 | 14 | TRBV28
CASSVATKPNEQFF | TGTGCCAGCAGCGTAGCGACCAAGCCCAATGAGCAGTTCTTC | medium-sized | NA | TRBJ2-1 | 14 | TRBV9
CASSLSSPTSYEQYF | TGTGCCAGCAGTCTCTCTAGCCCTACCTCCTACGAGCAGTACTTC | few | NA | TRBJ2-7 | 15 | TRBV2
CASSRDRAGTDTQYF | TGCGCCAGCAGTCGGGACAGGGCGGGGACAGATACGCAGTATTTT | NA | TRBD1 | TRBJ2-3 | 15 | TRBV5-1